This TCR beta chain was found in a study of T-cell reconstitution after alpha-beta-depleted transplantation in children. For TCRbeta, the library was prepared with unique molecular identifiers. TCRdb reprocessed the PCR reads with MiXCR, giving one entry per CDR3 protein. Altogether approximately 340,000 distinct CDR3 sequences are present, 10% to 13% being singletons, with the ten largest covering more than 2%. V lost 9 bases to trimming and J lost 4 bases; unmatched junction nucleotides: 8. Germline V gives CDR1 MNHEY, CDR2 SMNVEV (reference sequence). The CDR3 is 13 amino acids. Material: PBMCs from the stem cell graft donor, obtained from the stem cell graft. V is TRBV27 and J is TRBJ2-5, with 7 bases identical to TRBD2. The TCR comes from a human donor who donated a stem cell graft to a child with acute lymphoblastic leukemia. As DNA, the CDR3 is TGTGCCAGTCGCTTCTGGGAGGGAGAGACCCAGTACTTC. This gives the protein CASRFWEGETQYF.